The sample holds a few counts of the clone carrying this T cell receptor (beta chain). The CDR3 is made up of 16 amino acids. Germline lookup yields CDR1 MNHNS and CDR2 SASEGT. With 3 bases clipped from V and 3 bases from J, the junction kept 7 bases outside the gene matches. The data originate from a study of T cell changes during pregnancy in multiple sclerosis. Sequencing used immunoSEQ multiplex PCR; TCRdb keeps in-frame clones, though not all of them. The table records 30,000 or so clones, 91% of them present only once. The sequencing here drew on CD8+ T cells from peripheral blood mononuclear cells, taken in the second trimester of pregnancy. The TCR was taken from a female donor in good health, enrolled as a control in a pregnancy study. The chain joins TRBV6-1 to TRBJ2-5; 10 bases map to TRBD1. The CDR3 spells CASSEQSGTGEETQYF. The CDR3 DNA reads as TGTGCCAGCAGTGAGCAATCCGGGACAGGGGAAGAGACCCAGTACTTC.